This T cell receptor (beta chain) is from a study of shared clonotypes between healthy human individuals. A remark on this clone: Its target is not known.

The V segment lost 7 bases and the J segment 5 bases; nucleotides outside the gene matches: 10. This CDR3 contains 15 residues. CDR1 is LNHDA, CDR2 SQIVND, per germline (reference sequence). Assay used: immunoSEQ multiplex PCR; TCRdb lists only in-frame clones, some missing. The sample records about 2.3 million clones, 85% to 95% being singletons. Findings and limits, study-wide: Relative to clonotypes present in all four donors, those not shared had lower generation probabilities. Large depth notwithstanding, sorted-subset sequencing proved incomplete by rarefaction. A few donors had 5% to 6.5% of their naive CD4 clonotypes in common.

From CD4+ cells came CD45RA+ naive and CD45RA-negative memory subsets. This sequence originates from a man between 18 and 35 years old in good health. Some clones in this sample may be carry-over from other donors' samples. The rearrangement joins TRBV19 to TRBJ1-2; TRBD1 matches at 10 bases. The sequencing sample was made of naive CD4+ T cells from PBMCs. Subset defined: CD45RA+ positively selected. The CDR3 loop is CASTPLMGQGYGYTF. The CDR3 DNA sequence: TGTGCCAGTACCCCGCTGATGGGACAGGGGTATGGCTACACCTTC.